A single sample is the source of the 8 T cell receptor beta chains below, sequenced in a study of blood T cell repertoires in COVID-19. Method: immunoSEQ multiplex PCR; TCRdb's copy keeps in-frame clones and lacks some. This table holds around 73,000 clones, 80% to 85% found once. The sample consisted of peripheral blood. These receptors all stem from a human donor in a cohort sampled during active COVID-19.

The chain uses TRBV19 and TRBJ2-4; no clear D gene. CDR3 size: 17 residues. Trimming took off 5 bases at V and 0 bases at J, with 17 bases between the two ends. CDR1 and CDR2 (germline): LNHDA, SQIVND (reference sequence). In DNA, the CDR3 is TGTGCCAGTAGTTTCTCCGTGAGTCGGGTAGCCAAAAACATTCAGTACTTC. Its protein is CASSFSVSRVAKNIQYF.

This chain joins TRBV2 and TRBJ1-5; no firm D call. This CDR3 has 13 residues. The ends were cut back, 6 bases at V and 3 bases at J, with 9 bases in the middle. Germline loops: CDR1 SNHLY, CDR2 FYNNEI. The CDR3 coding sequence is TGTGCCAGCAGCGAACATTTCAATCAGCCCCAGCATTTT. Its translation: CASSEHFNQPQHF.

V and J are TRBV5-8 and TRBJ2-1, with D maybe TRBD1 (6 bases). CDR1 is SGHTS, CDR2 YDEGEE, per germline. Deletions cut 7 bases from V and 1 base from J, with 6 bases between. CDR3 length: 12 residues. The DNA for the CDR3 is TGTGCCAGCGACAGGTCCTACAATGAGCAGTTCTTC. Amino acids: CASDRSYNEQFF.

The chain uses TRBV7-2 and TRBJ1-5, with D uncertain. V lost 1 base and J 10 bases, leaving 17 bases between the germline ends. This CDR3 region has 15 residues. CDR1 is SGHTA, CDR2 FQGNSA, per germline. The CDR3 nucleotides are TGTGCCAGCAGCTTAGTACGTACGCCAGCGGGCCCCCAGCATTTT. Translated, it gives CASSLVRTPAGPQHF.

The V and J genes are TRBV7-2 and TRBJ2-5, with D possibly TRBD2 on 5 matching bases. The V gene's germline CDR1 is SGHTA and CDR2 FQGNSA. V lost 5 bases to trimming and J lost 5 bases, with 12 bases between them. The CDR3 extends over 13 amino acids. The chain's CDR3 is CASSLRSGETQYF. As DNA, the CDR3 is TGTGCCAGCAGCCTCCGTTCGGGGGAGACCCAGTACTTC.

The rearrangement uses TRBV5-1 and TRBJ1-2, with D maybe TRBD1 (5 bases). Per the germline V gene, CDR1 is SGHRS and CDR2 is YFSETQ. The CDR3 sequence is 14 residues long. Trimming removed 2 bases from V and 6 bases from J, with 14 bases in between. The CDR3 DNA follows: TGCGCCAGCAGCTTAACACAGGACGCGCATGGCTACACCTTC. Translating it yields CASSLTQDAHGYTF. The full variable domain, rest sourced from reference TRBV5-1 and TRBJ1-2, is KAGVTQTPRYLIKTRGQQVTLSCSPISGHRSVSWYQQTPGQGLQFLFEYFSETQRNKGNFPGRFSGRQFSNSRSEMNVSTLELGDSALYLCASSLTQDAHGYTFGSGTRLTVV.

This clone was counted between two and nine times. The V gene is TRBV7-6, the J gene TRBJ2-2, with 11 bases matching TRBD2. Trimming took 5 bases from V and 7 from J; bases not matched to a gene: 9. This CDR3 spans 16 amino acids. CDR1 is SGHVS, CDR2 FNYEAQ, per germline. CDR3 sequence: CASSIGLAGLDGELFF. As DNA, the CDR3 is TGTGCCAGCAGCATCGGACTAGCGGGCCTCGACGGGGAGCTGTTTTTT.

Details on this clone: It may be a read error: a sequence one base away is much more abundant. The V and J genes are TRBV7-9 and TRBJ1-1, with D unclear. V was shortened by 3 bases and J by 4 bases, with 6 bases between the two germline ends. Germline V gives CDR1 SEHNR, CDR2 FQNEAQ (reference sequence). The CDR3 covers 12 residues. CDR3 region: CASSFSGTEAFF. CDR3 bases: TGTGCCAGCAGCTTCTCGGGCACTGAAGCTTTCTTT.